Presented here are 23 T cell receptor beta chains from one specimen sequenced in a study of blood T cell repertoires in COVID-19. The data were produced by immunoSEQ multiplex PCR, yet TCRdb's version contains in-frame clones alone and is incomplete. This sample has 180,000 or so clones; roughly 85% occur once, and the top ten carry over 9.5%. Sequencing used peripheral blood. These receptors originate from a human donor with active or convalescent COVID-19. The donor label of this sample is uncertain.

The chain recombines TRBV5-4 with TRBJ2-1, with a tentative D call TRBD1 (6 bases). The V end lost 1 base, the J end lost 4 bases, and 9 bases lay between the germline ends. Per germline, CDR1 SGHNT and CDR2 YYREEE (reference sequence). This CDR3 has 14 amino acids. This CDR3 reads CASSLTGTYNEQFF. In nucleotides, the CDR3 is TGTGCCAGCAGCTTGACAGGGACATACAATGAGCAGTTCTTC.

This clone was detected only once. V and J are TRBV7-3 and TRBJ1-2, with D possibly matching TRBD1 (5 bases). CDR3 length equals 13 residues. The V end was cut by 5 bases, the J end by 7 bases, with 14 bases between. CDR1 is SGHTA, CDR2 FQGTGA, per germline. The CDR3, as DNA: TGTGCCAGCAGCAGACACCCCCAGGGTGGCTACACCTTC. It yields the protein CASSRHPQGGYTF.

V usage is TRBV5-1 and J usage is TRBJ1-5; D possibly corresponds to TRBD1 (5 bases). The CDR3 is 14 residues long. Germline V CDR1 and CDR2: SGHRS, YFSETQ. V lost 4 bases and J 1 base, leaving 9 bases between the germline ends. The CDR3, as DNA: TGCGCCAGCAGCCCGGACATGAGCAATCAGCCCCAGCATTTT. Its protein product is CASSPDMSNQPQHF.

This rearrangement joins TRBV29-1 to TRBJ2-1; TRBD2 aligns across 11 bases. The CDR3 length is 16 residues. Germline CDR1 reads SQVTM; CDR2 reads ANQGSEA. With 6 bases clipped from V and 3 bases from J, the junction kept 10 bases outside the gene matches. CDR3 nucleotides: TGCAGCGTCAGACTAGCGGGACCCGCAGGCTACAATGAGCAGTTCTTC. It translates to CSVRLAGPAGYNEQFF.

V is TRBV28 and J is TRBJ1-4, with TRBD1 matching 8 bases. J gave up 7 bases and V 2 bases, and 6 bases lay outside the gene matches. Germline assignment: CDR1 MDHEN and CDR2 SYDVKM. CDR3 length equals 15 residues. CDR3 protein: CASSLPHRGGEKLFF. The CDR3 region has the DNA TGTGCCAGCAGTTTACCCCACAGGGGGGGTGAAAAACTGTTTTTT.

This clone was picked up one time. The gene calls are TRBV4-2 and TRBJ2-1; TRBD1 matches 7 bases. The CDR3 is 15 amino acids. After removal of 0 bases from V and 9 bases from J, the junction contained 8 bases not matched to a gene. CDR1 and CDR2 from the germline V gene are LGHNA and YNFKEQ. The CDR3, as DNA: TGTGCCAGCAGCCAAGATCGGACAGGACGGGGTGAGCAGTTCTTC. The encoded protein is CASSQDRTGRGEQFF.

V usage is TRBV7-8 and J usage is TRBJ2-1; 15 bases map to TRBD2. The germline V gene encodes CDR1 SGHVS and CDR2 FQNEAQ. The CDR3 covers 19 residues. The V segment lost 4 bases and the J segment 7 bases; nucleotides outside the gene matches: 14. Here the CDR3 reads CASSSTYGLAGGPWNEQFF. CDR3 nucleotide sequence: TGTGCCAGCAGCTCAACCTACGGACTAGCGGGAGGGCCTTGGAATGAGCAGTTCTTC.

The chain links TRBV5-4 to TRBJ2-7, with 11 bases fitting TRBD2. Per the germline V gene, CDR1 is SGHNT and CDR2 is YYREEE (reference sequence). This CDR3 contains 15 residues. Trimming at V came to 4 bases and at J to 4 bases, leaving 7 bases not matched to a gene. CDR3 nucleotides: TGTGCCAGCAGCCCCGGGACTAGCGGACCTTACGAGCAGTACTTC. It specifies CASSPGTSGPYEQYF.

The chain uses TRBV7-9 and TRBJ2-1; D possibly corresponds to TRBD2 (7 bases). The CDR3 sequence is 12 residues long. Germline V CDR1 and CDR2: SEHNR, FQNEAQ (reference sequence). V shed 8 bases and J shed 9 bases, with 14 bases lying between them. The CDR3 loop is CASVRGGGEQFF. CDR3 nucleotides: TGTGCCAGCGTTAGGGGAGGGGGTGAGCAGTTCTTC.

The V call is TRBV9, the J call TRBJ2-3; 9 bases line up with TRBD1. CDR3 length: 16 amino acids. V gave up 4 bases and J gave up 2 bases; unmatched junction bases: 8. CDR1 and CDR2 from the germline V gene are SGDLS and YYNGEE. The CDR3 DNA follows: TGTGCCAGCAGCCGCCCCGGGACAGGGCTCACAGATACGCAGTATTTT. This translates into CASSRPGTGLTDTQYF.

Only one count was recorded for this clone. The chain combines TRBV4-3 with TRBJ2-1, with 10 bases matching TRBD2. This CDR3 has 15 amino acids. Trimming cost V 2 bases and J 6 bases; bases outside gene matches: 4. Per germline, CDR1 LGHNA and CDR2 YSLEER. The CDR3: CASSQQLAGSNEQFF. The CDR3 DNA reads as TGCGCCAGCAGCCAACAACTAGCGGGGAGCAATGAGCAGTTCTTC.

V gene TRBV28 combines with J gene TRBJ2-7; TRBD1 might be the D (5 bases). Trimming pared 7 bases from V and 0 bases from J, leaving 16 bases between. CDR1 and CDR2 from the germline V gene are MDHEN and SYDVKM. This CDR3 has 15 residues. The DNA of the CDR3 is TGTGCCAGCATCGCCCCCAAGGACACCTCCTACGAGCAGTACTTC. This sequence encodes CASIAPKDTSYEQYF.

The chain recombines TRBV6-5 with TRBJ1-1, with D tentatively TRBD1 (6 bases). Germline lookup yields CDR1 MNHEY and CDR2 SVGAGI. The germline V and J ends were trimmed by 6 bases and 6 bases, with 14 bases remaining between them. This CDR3 has 13 amino acids. The CDR3 nucleotides read TGTGCCAGCAGCAGTACAGGGAATCCTGAAGCTTTCTTT. This codes for CASSSTGNPEAFF.

The sample holds a few counts of this clone. The chain employs TRBV5-4 and TRBJ2-3, with a tentative D call TRBD1 (6 bases). Germline assignment: CDR1 SGHNT and CDR2 YYREEE (reference sequence). The CDR3 runs 12 residues. The V end lost 3 bases, the J end lost 7 bases, and 9 bases lay between the germline ends. CDR3 loop: CASSWDTNTQYF. In DNA, the CDR3 is TGTGCCAGCAGCTGGGACACTAATACGCAGTATTTT.

The chain joins TRBV15 to TRBJ2-3; 10 positions agree with TRBD2. Germline values: CDR1 LNHNV, CDR2 YYDKDF (reference sequence). V was clipped by 0 bases and J by 2 bases; unmatched bases: 8. This CDR3 comprises 18 residues. CDR3 coding DNA: TGTGCCACCAGCAGAGAGACTCTAGCGGGGGCGGACACAGATACGCAGTATTTT. Protein: CATSRETLAGADTDTQYF.

This rearrangement joins TRBV5-1 to TRBJ2-3, with D uncertain. With 4 bases removed from V and 6 bases from J, the gap between germline ends came to 6 bases. Per germline, CDR1 SGHRS and CDR2 YFSETQ. The CDR3 extends over 11 amino acids. CDR3 coding DNA: TGCGCCAGCAGCCTTCTTGATACGCAGTATTTT. Encoded protein: CASSLLDTQYF.

The rearrangement links TRBV5-1 to TRBJ2-1, with a weak D call TRBD2 (6 bases). The germline V gene has CDR1 SGHRS and CDR2 YFSETQ. This CDR3 has 16 residues. V shed 2 bases and J shed 6 bases, with 18 bases lying between them. CDR3 in amino acids: CASSFGPGGPSNEQFF. The CDR3 DNA is TGCGCCAGCAGCTTCGGACCCGGAGGGCCCTCCAATGAGCAGTTCTTC.

The chain joins TRBV6-1 to TRBJ1-3, with D unclear. V lost 2 bases and J 0 bases, leaving 8 bases between the germline ends. The CDR3 runs to 15 residues. Germline CDR1 MNHNS, CDR2 SASEGT. CDR3 sequence (DNA): TGTGCCAGCAGTGAAAACCCGGGCTCTGGAAACACCATATATTTT. Translated, it gives CASSENPGSGNTIYF.

The chain uses TRBV11-3 and TRBJ2-1; 8 nucleotides line up with TRBD1. The CDR3 spans 13 residues. With 3 bases clipped from V and 10 bases from J, the junction kept 5 bases outside the gene matches. The germline CDR1 and CDR2 sequences are SGHNT and YENEEA. The CDR3 bases are TGTGCCAGCAGCTTCTCCCGGGACAGGGAGCAGTTCTTC. The encoded protein is CASSFSRDREQFF. Based on the CDR3 plus reference TRBV11-3 and TRBJ2-1, the full variable domain is EAGVVQSPRYKIIEKKQPVAFWCNPISGHNTLYWYLQNLGQGPELLIRYENEEAVDDSQLPKDRFSAERLKGVDSTLKIQPAELGDSAVYLCASSFSRDREQFFGPGTRLTVL.

The chain employs TRBV28 and TRBJ2-7, with a weak D call TRBD1 (5 bases). The CDR3 runs to 16 residues. CDR1 is MDHEN and CDR2 is SYDVKM in the germline V gene. V was trimmed by 4 bases and J by 1 base, leaving 17 bases between them. The CDR3 region is CASSSTDRPISYEQYF. DNA for the CDR3: TGTGCCAGCAGTTCAACAGACAGACCGATATCCTACGAGCAGTACTTC.

V gene TRBV6-2 or TRBV6-3 combines with J gene TRBJ2-3, with D perhaps TRBD1 (6 bases). V lost 5 bases and J 3 bases, leaving 18 bases between the germline ends. The CDR3 spans 16 residues. In germline, CDR1 is MNHEY, CDR2 SVGEGT. CDR3 sequence (DNA): TGTGCCAGCAGTAAGGGGGATCACCTGGTGACAGATACGCAGTATTTT. Encoded protein: CASSKGDHLVTDTQYF.

The rearrangement joins TRBV18 to TRBJ1-5; D remains ambiguous. Deletions cut 0 bases from V and 0 bases from J, with 9 bases between. Per germline, CDR1 KGHSH and CDR2 LQKENI. The CDR3 is 16 residues long. The CDR3 spells CASSPPEDGSNQPQHF. The CDR3 DNA reads TGTGCCAGCTCACCACCGGAGGACGGTAGCAATCAGCCCCAGCATTTT. Supplemented by reference TRBV18 and TRBJ1-5, the full variable domain reads NAGVMQNPRHLVRRRGQEARLRCSPMKGHSHVYWYRQLPEEGLKFMVYLQKENIIDESGMPKERFSAEFPKEGPSILRIQQVVRGDSAAYFCASSPPEDGSNQPQHFGDGTRLSIL.

The rearrangement uses TRBV6-4 and TRBJ2-2; D perhaps matches TRBD2 (5 bases). The CDR3 covers 16 residues. V shed 4 bases and J shed 3 bases, with 15 bases lying between them. CDR1 and CDR2 (germline): MRHNA, SNTAGT. DNA for the CDR3: TGTGCCAGCAGTGCGAGTCCGTGGCGGGACACCGGGGAGCTGTTTTTT. This sequence encodes CASSASPWRDTGELFF.